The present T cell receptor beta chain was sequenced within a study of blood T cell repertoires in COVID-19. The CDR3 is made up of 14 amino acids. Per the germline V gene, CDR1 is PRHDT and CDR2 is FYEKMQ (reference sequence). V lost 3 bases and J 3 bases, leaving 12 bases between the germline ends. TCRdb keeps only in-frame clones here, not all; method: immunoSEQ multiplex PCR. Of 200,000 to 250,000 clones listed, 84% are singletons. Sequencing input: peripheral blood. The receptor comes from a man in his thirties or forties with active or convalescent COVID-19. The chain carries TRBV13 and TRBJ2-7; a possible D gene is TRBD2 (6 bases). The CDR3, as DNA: TGTGCCAGCAGCTTTGGCGGGGATATCTACGAGCAGTACTTC. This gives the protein CASSFGGDIYEQYF.